This TCR beta chain emerged from a study of T cells in Graves' hyperthyroidism and ophthalmopathy. The CDR3 spans 16 residues. With 2 bases removed from V and 5 bases from J, the gap between germline ends came to 19 bases. Germline CDR1 and CDR2: MNHEY and SVGEGT. RNA transcripts were the template for amplifying TCR beta CDR3 regions. HTBI primers were used for first-round RT-PCR of the TCR CDR3. TCRdb reanalysed the multiplex PCR reads using MiXCR and keeps one entry per CDR3 protein. The table records approximately 740,000 distinct CDR3 sequences, 14% of them present only once. This clonotype showed up just a few times.

The V call is TRBV6-2 or TRBV6-3, the J call TRBJ2-7; the D call may be TRBD1 or TRBD2 (5 bases each). The sequenced sample consisted of blood. This clonotype was sampled from a woman aged 18-29 years with Graves' hyperthyroidism. This CDR3 reads CASSYESGAGLDEQYF. CDR3 coding DNA: TGTGCCAGCAGTTACGAATCCGGGGCAGGGCTGGACGAGCAGTACTTC.